This TCR beta chain was obtained from a study of blood T cell repertoires in COVID-19. The wider study: Material from acute and convalescent COVID-19 was sourced from the United States, Italy and Spain.

The CDR3 has 13 residues. Trimming shortened V by 1 base and J by 4 bases, and 8 bases separated the two germline ends. CDR1 SGHAT and CDR2 FQDESV come from the germline V gene (reference sequence). In the authors' workflow: Amplification from reference gene primers served as the basis for estimated nucleated cell counts. Clones were read by immunoSEQ multiplex PCR, and TCRdb kept only the in-frame ones, dropping some. The V and J calls and clone size come from that table; D and trimming were worked out from the DNA. Counted here are about 140,000 clones, roughly 79% occurring once; the ten biggest clones make up more than 8%.

The sample was peripheral blood. The TCR originated in a human donor in a cohort sampled during active COVID-19. The gene calls are TRBV11-1 and TRBJ2-7, with unresolved D. The CDR3 bases are TGTGCCAGCAGCTTAGATCCGGGTTACGAGCAGTACTTC. It specifies CASSLDPGYEQYF. Full variable domain (remainder filled in from reference TRBV11-1 and TRBJ2-7): EAEVAQSPRYKITEKSQAVAFWCDPISGHATLYWYRQILGQGPELLVQFQDESVVDDSQLPKDRFSAERLKGVDSTLKIQPAELGDSAMYLCASSLDPGYEQYFGPGTRLTVT.